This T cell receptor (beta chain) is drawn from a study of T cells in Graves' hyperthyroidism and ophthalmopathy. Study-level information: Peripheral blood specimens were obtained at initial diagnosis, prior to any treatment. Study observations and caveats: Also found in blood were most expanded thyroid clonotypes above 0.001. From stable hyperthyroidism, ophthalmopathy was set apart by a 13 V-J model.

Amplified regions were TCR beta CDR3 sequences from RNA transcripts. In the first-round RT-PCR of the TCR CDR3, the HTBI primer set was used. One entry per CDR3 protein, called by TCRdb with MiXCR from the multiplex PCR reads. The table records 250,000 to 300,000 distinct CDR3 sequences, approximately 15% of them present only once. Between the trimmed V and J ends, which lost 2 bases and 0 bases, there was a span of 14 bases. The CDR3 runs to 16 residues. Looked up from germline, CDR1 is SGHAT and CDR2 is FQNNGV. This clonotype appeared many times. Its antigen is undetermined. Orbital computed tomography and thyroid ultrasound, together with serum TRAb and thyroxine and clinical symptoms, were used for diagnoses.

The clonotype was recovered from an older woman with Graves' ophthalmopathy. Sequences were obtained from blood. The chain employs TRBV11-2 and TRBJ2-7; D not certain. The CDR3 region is CASSLLVTASSYEQYF. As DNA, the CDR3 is TGTGCCAGCAGCTTATTAGTCACCGCAAGCTCCTACGAGCAGTACTTC.